This T cell receptor (beta chain) emerged from a study of blood T cell repertoires in COVID-19. Study as a whole: In each case, the material was cDNA or gDNA derived from T cells, B-cell-depleted T cells, or PBMCs.

The V gene's germline CDR1 is MNHNY and CDR2 SVGAGI (reference sequence). The CDR3 loop spans 15 amino acids. The germline V and J ends were trimmed by 6 bases and 7 bases, with 18 bases remaining between them. The method was immunoSEQ multiplex PCR; TCRdb's version includes in-frame clones alone and lacks a portion of them. The sample has about 300,000 clones, 70% to 90% seen once; the top ten hold approximately 8.5%. The sequencing input was peripheral blood. The chain carries TRBV6-6 and TRBJ1-4; possibly TRBD1 for D (6 bases). The TCR was taken from a man aged 18 to 35 with active or convalescent COVID-19. CDR3: CASSKQGEAGEKLFF. The DNA for the CDR3 is TGTGCCAGCAGCAAACAGGGCGAGGCGGGTGAAAAACTGTTTTTT.